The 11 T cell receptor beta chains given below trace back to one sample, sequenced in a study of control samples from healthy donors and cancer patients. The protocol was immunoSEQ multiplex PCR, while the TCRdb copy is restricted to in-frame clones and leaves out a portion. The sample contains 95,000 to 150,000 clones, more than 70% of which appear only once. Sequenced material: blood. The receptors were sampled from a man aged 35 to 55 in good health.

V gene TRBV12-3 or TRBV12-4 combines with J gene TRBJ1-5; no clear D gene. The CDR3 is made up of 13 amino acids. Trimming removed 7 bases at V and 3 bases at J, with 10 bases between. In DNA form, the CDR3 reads TGTGCCAGCAAATCACAGCTCAATCAGCCCCAGCATTTT. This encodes CASKSQLNQPQHF.

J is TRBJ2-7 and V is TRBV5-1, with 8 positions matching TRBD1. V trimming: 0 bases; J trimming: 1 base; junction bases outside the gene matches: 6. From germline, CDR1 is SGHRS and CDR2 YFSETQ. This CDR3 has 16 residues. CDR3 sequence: CASSLGGTGASYEQYF. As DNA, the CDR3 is TGCGCCAGCAGCTTGGGGGGGACAGGTGCGTCCTACGAGCAGTACTTC.

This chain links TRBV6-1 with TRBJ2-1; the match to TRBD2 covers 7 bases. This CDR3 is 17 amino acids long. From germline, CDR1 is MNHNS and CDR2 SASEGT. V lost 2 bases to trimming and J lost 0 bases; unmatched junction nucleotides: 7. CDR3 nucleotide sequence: TGTGCCAGCAGTGAATTAGGGCTAGCGGACTCCTACAATGAGCAGTTCTTC. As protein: CASSELGLADSYNEQFF.

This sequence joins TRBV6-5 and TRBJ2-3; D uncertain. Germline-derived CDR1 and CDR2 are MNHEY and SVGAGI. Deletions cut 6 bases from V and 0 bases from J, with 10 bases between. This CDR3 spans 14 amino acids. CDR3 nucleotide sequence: TGTGCCAGCAGAATGTTTGACAGCACAGATACGCAGTATTTT. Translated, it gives CASRMFDSTDTQYF.

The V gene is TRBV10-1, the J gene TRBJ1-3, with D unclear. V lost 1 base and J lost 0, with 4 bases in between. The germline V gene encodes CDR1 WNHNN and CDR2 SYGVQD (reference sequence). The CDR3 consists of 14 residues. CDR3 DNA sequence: TGCGCCAGCAGTGAGTTACCCTCTGGAAACACCATATATTTT. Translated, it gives CASSELPSGNTIYF.

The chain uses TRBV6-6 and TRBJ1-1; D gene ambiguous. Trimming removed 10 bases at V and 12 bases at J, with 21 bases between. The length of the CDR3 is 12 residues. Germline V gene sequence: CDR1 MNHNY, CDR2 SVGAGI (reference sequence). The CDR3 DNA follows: TGTGCCACCTTAGACCGGCCCTCGGCGACTTTCTTT. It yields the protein CATLDRPSATFF.

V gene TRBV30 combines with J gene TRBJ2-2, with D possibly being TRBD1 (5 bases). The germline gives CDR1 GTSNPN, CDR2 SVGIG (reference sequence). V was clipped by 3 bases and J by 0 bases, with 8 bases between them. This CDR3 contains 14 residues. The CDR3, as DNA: TGTGCCTGGAGACCAGGGTCGAACACCGGGGAGCTGTTTTTT. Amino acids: CAWRPGSNTGELFF.

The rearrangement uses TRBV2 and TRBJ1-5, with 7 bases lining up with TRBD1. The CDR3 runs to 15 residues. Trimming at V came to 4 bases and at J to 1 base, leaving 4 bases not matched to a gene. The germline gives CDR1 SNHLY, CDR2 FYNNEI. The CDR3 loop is CASSVLTGSNQPQHF. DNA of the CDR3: TGTGCCAGCAGTGTGTTGACAGGGAGCAATCAGCCCCAGCATTTT. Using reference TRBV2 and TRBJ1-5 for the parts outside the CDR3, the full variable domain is EPEVTQTPSHQVTQMGQEVILRCVPISNHLYFYWYRQILGQKVEFLVSFYNNEISEKSEIFDDQFSVERPDGSNFTLKIRSTKLEDSAMYFCASSVLTGSNQPQHFGDGTRLSIL.

The CDR3 sequence is CASSPGTGTDTQYF. Written as DNA, the CDR3 is TGCGCCAGCAGCCCTGGGACGGGCACAGATACGCAGTATTTT. V usage is TRBV5-1 and J usage is TRBJ2-3; possibly TRBD1 or TRBD2 for D (5 bases each). Germline V lookup: CDR1 SGHRS, CDR2 YFSETQ. The CDR3 loop spans 14 amino acids. The ends were cut back, 4 bases at V and 1 base at J, with 10 bases in the middle.

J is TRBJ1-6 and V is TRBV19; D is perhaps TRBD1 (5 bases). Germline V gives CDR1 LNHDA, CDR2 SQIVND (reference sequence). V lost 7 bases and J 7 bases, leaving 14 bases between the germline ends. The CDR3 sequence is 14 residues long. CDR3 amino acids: CASNDRQSNSPLHF. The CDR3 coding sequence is TGTGCCAGTAATGATAGACAGTCGAATTCACCCCTCCACTTT. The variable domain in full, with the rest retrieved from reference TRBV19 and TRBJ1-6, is DGGITQSPKYLFRKEGQNVTLSCEQNLNHDAMYWYRQDPGQGLRLIYYSQIVNDFQKGDIAEGYSVSREKKESFPLTVTSAQKNPTAFYLCASNDRQSNSPLHFGNGTRLTVT.

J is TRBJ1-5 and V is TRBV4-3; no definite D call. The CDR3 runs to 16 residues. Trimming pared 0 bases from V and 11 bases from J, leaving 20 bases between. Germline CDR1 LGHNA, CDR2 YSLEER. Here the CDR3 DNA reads TGCGCCAGCAGCCAAGATCATACGGCCCTCGGAGGAGCCCAGCATTTT. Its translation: CASSQDHTALGGAQHF.